This T cell receptor (beta chain) was recorded in a study of blood T cell repertoires in COVID-19 (TCRdb year 2020). Concerning the study at large: Collaborator samples came from the United States, Italy and Spain and covered acute and convalescent phases of COVID-19. The repertoires were made available in a free public database intended to serve as a resource for research on the immune response to SARS-CoV-2. The samples were drawn from two sources: the first 160 participants of the ongoing ImmuneRACE study, and fewer than 1,500 subjects contributed by 6 global collaborators. The prospective study material was composed of cDNA or gDNA derived from T cells, B-cell-depleted T cells, or PBMCs. The dataset comprised deeply sampled blood TCRbeta repertoires from subjects exposed to, actively infected with, or recovered from COVID-19. The sample metadata nearly always contained a de-identified subject ID, COVID-19 status, age in years and sex. Where HLA class I and class II types were available, the types were taken from metadata supplied by the sample provider, not from assay-based typing.

The immunoSEQ Assay, a bias-controlled multiplex PCR, was used to amplify TCRbeta CDR3 regions from genomic DNA. In the paper's pipeline: The number of nucleated cells in each sample was estimated from the amplification of reference gene primers within the assay. To quantify the absolute abundance of each unique TCRbeta CDR3 rearrangement, sequence reads were collapsed and filtered. For each sample, productive Simpson clonality was calculated as the square root of Simpson's diversity index over productive rearrangements. Here the immuneACCESS table is served through TCRdb, limited to in-frame sequences with V and J called. Missing clones are a known gap in these copies; in checked studies unresolved V genes cover under half, and the rest lacks a known reason. Clone size and V and J calls were adopted from that table, with D and trimming inferred from the DNA. For this sample there are under 200,000 clones; roughly 89% appear just once. The ten largest clones add up to approximately 3% of the sample.

Participants in the prospective study were aged 18 to 89 years, lived in 24 United States geographic areas, and enrolled through a virtual design. To assign participants to cohorts, the prospective study relied on clinical history that participants themselves reported in a screening survey and a study questionnaire. A participant counted as exposed if, within 2 weeks of entering the study, that participant had been in contact with someone who had a PCR-confirmed or clinician-diagnosed COVID-19 case. In the prospective study, whole blood, serum and a nasopharyngeal or oropharyngeal swab were collected from each participant by mobile phlebotomists. Participants in the prospective study had the option to provide additional blood draws and questionnaires over an approximately 2-month period. Prospective study blood samples were shipped either frozen or at room temperature before DNA extraction. Including cysteine and phenylalanine, the CDR3 has 15 amino acids. The CDR3 DNA has 45 bases and is translated from base 1. Unmatched junction bases come to 5, with V trimmed by 2 bases and J by 6 bases. According to the germline V gene, CDR1 reads SGHAT and CDR2 reads FQNNGV.

On this clone itself: There is no known antigen for this receptor. No per-base quality is available; no much larger clone lies one base away.

Study-level results and caveats: The amount of clinical and demographic metadata varied by source and participant and was provided uncurated.

The sequencing sample was made of PBMCs or T cells enriched from blood (not recorded which). This clonotype was obtained from a woman aged 30 to 39 who had been exposed to COVID-19. The receptor chain draws on TRBV11-2 and TRBJ2-3; 10 central nucleotides agree with TRBD2. The CDR3 here reads CASSLPPSGSDTQYF. The base sequence is TGTGCCAGCAGCTTACCTCCTAGCGGGAGTGATACGCAGTATTTT. Extended through the reference TRBV11-2 and TRBJ2-3 proteins, this CDR3 yields the full variable domain: EAGVAQSPRYKIIEKRQSVAFWCNPISGHATLYWYQQILGQGPKLLIQFQNNGVVDDSQLPKDRFSAERLKGVDSTLKIQPAKLEDSAVYLCASSLPPSGSDTQYFGPGTRLTVL.